These 8 T cell receptor beta chains share one sample of origin, sequenced in a study of cytomegalovirus exposure and HLA in healthy donors. The primer mix had 60 Vbeta and 13 Jbeta primers. Data came from immunoSEQ multiplex PCR; TCRdb stores just in-frame clones and leaves some out. Among 100,000 or so clones listed, more than 75% were seen once. The source material was PBMCs. The receptors were gathered from a woman aged 40 to 50 in good health and CMV-seropositive.

J is TRBJ1-1 and V is TRBV11-2; D gene ambiguous. Germline CDR1 SGHAT, CDR2 FQNNGV. Between the trimmed V and J ends, which lost 6 bases and 0 bases, there was a span of 11 bases. The CDR3 contains 14 residues. The CDR3 sequence: CASRWPGLNTEAFF. CDR3 sequence (DNA): TGTGCCAGCAGGTGGCCAGGCTTGAACACTGAAGCTTTCTTT.

The rearrangement uses TRBV6-1 and TRBJ1-3, with D possibly TRBD1 on 5 matching bases. The CDR3 spans 15 residues. Germline lookup yields CDR1 MNHNS and CDR2 SASEGT. The germline V and J ends were trimmed by 2 bases and 5 bases, with 13 bases remaining between them. The CDR3 here is CASSEFLRGRNTIYF. The CDR3 DNA reads TGTGCCAGCAGTGAATTCTTACGGGGGAGAAACACCATATATTTT.

The chain recombines TRBV30 with TRBJ2-2, with TRBD2 as a possible D gene (7 bases). This CDR3 has 14 residues. V was trimmed by 6 bases and J by 4 bases, leaving 15 bases between them. CDR1 is GTSNPN and CDR2 is SVGIG in the germline V gene (reference sequence). CDR3 residues: CACQWEGVTGELFF. In DNA, the CDR3 is TGTGCCTGCCAATGGGAGGGGGTCACCGGGGAGCTGTTTTTT.

The sample holds a few counts of this clone. The chain couples TRBV5-1 to TRBJ1-1, with TRBD1 matching 8 bases. With 0 bases clipped from V and 10 bases from J, the junction kept 5 bases outside the gene matches. This CDR3 contains 13 residues. Germline V gives CDR1 SGHRS, CDR2 YFSETQ. CDR3 in amino acids: CASSLDRGGGAFF. In DNA, the CDR3 is TGCGCCAGCAGCTTGGACAGGGGGGGAGGAGCTTTCTTT.

Points on this clone: This sample includes further DNA sequences coding for the same CDR3. J is TRBJ1-3 and V is TRBV19; D gene uncertain. The CDR3 length is 14 residues. Trimming left V 2 bases short and J 0 bases short, with 5 bases between. Germline V lookup: CDR1 LNHDA, CDR2 SQIVND (reference sequence). The CDR3 loop is CASSIRGSGNTIYF. The DNA for the CDR3 is TGTGCCAGTAGTATACGGGGCTCTGGAAACACCATATATTTT. The full variable domain, in which reference TRBV19 and TRBJ1-3 provide the parts outside the CDR3, is DGGITQSPKYLFRKEGQNVTLSCEQNLNHDAMYWYRQDPGQGLRLIYYSQIVNDFQKGDIAEGYSVSREKKESFPLTVTSAQKNPTAFYLCASSIRGSGNTIYFGEGSWLTVV.

The J gene is TRBJ1-2, the V gene TRBV6-5, with D maybe TRBD1 (6 bases). Germline V gives CDR1 MNHEY, CDR2 SVGAGI. The CDR3 covers 13 residues. Trimming cost V 2 bases and J 6 bases, with 10 bases left between them. In DNA form, the CDR3 reads TGTGCCAGCAGTTACAGGTCAGGGGATGGCTACACCTTC. Its translation: CASSYRSGDGYTF.

The rearrangement links TRBV4-1 to TRBJ2-6; TRBD2 might be the D (6 bases). V dropped 3 bases and J dropped 2 bases, with 14 bases sitting between them. Germline V gives CDR1 MGHRA, CDR2 YSYEKL. The CDR3 covers 17 residues. The DNA for the CDR3 is TGCGCCAGCAGCCAGATACCGCGGGACCCTGGGGCCAACGTCCTGACTTTC. Translated: CASSQIPRDPGANVLTF.

As regards this clone: This sample includes further DNA sequences coding for the same CDR3. The V call is TRBV4-1, the J call TRBJ1-1, with 9 bases aligning to TRBD1. V gave up 4 bases and J gave up 7 bases; unmatched junction bases: 22. There are 19 residues in the CDR3. Germline V CDR1 and CDR2: MGHRA, YSYEKL. The DNA of the CDR3 is TGCGCCAGCAGCCGGATCGGACTTACCAATAGACGGACAGGGGTTGAAGCTTTCTTT. It encodes CASSRIGLTNRRTGVEAFF.